Listed here are 13 T cell receptor beta chains from one sample, sequenced in a study of post-analysis software for immune sequencing data (dated by TCRdb to about 2015). These receptors' targets are unknown. The receptor library was made with PCR. The run used an Illumina HiSeq 2500. To reduce PCR and sequencing biases, unique molecular identifiers were incorporated into the TCR beta cDNA libraries. The raw public data were reprocessed by TCRdb itself: fastp quality trimming at Q25, MiXCR clonotype calling, in-frame beta chains only. Rows with a matching CDR3 protein are joined into one entry that keeps the most common DNA and genes. The sample profile shows 750,000 to 950,000 distinct CDR3 sequences; about 45% of them were found once. The leading ten clones occupy 4% to 5% of the sample. Results the study describes overall, beyond this receptor: Significantly higher frequencies in patients than in controls were found for roughly five TRBV segments, including TRBV5-6, TRBV5-1 and TRBV20-1.

Sequencing input: blood. Every receptor here comes from a girl aged 5-17 years with multiple sclerosis.

In this sample, this clonotype turned up once. This chain uses TRBV6-6 with TRBJ2-3; D remains ambiguous. The CDR3 has 16 amino acids. V was clipped by 5 bases and J by 0 bases, with 15 bases between them. Per germline, CDR1 MNHNY and CDR2 SVGAGI (reference sequence). The CDR3 DNA is TGTGCCAGCAGTCCCTCACCCCAAACTAGCACAGATACGCAGTATTTT. Translated: CASSPSPQTSTDTQYF.

The rearrangement links TRBV7-9 to TRBJ2-7; D is unclear. Germline CDR1 SEHNR, CDR2 FQNEAQ (reference sequence). Trimming left V 3 bases short and J 1 base short, with 16 bases between. The CDR3 loop spans 16 amino acids. CDR3 region: CASSFTSDDHSYEQYF. The CDR3 DNA sequence: TGTGCCAGCAGCTTTACGTCAGACGATCATTCCTACGAGCAGTACTTC.

The J gene is TRBJ1-2, the V gene TRBV20-1, with D perhaps TRBD1 (5 bases). Germline CDR1 is DFQATT and CDR2 is SNEGSKA (reference sequence). Trimming took 6 bases from V and 5 from J, leaving 28 bases between them. The CDR3 spans 17 residues. The chain's CDR3 is CSATLRAGRDSWYGYTF. CDR3 nucleotide sequence: TGCAGTGCGACACTCCGGGCAGGGAGGGACTCTTGGTATGGCTACACCTTC.

V usage is TRBV11-3 and J usage is TRBJ2-1, with 9 bases aligning to TRBD2. Germline V gene lookup returns CDR1 SGHNT and CDR2 YENEEA. V lost 5 bases and J lost 9; bases outside the gene matches: 8. The CDR3 sequence is 14 residues long. In nucleotides, the CDR3 is TGTGCCAGCAGCCCCCGCGGGAGGGGCACTGAGCAGTTCTTC. Translating gives CASSPRGRGTEQFF.

Worth noting for this clonotype: A read error is possible here, since a much larger clone lies one base away. The chain is built from TRBV12-3 or TRBV12-4 and TRBJ2-3; D perhaps matches TRBD1 (5 bases). The CDR3 sequence is 17 residues long. CDR3 residues: CASSYRTLHRGTDAQYF. The CDR3 DNA reads TGTGCCAGCAGCTACCGGACACTTCATAGGGGCACAGATGCGCAGTATTTT.

The V call is TRBV7-2, the J call TRBJ2-4; no clear D gene. Per germline, CDR1 SGHTA and CDR2 FQGNSA. V was cut by 5 bases and J by 6 bases, with 11 bases left in between. The CDR3 runs 13 residues. The CDR3 region has the DNA TGTGCCAGCAGCACTACACTCGGAAACATTCAGTACTTC. The encoded protein is CASSTTLGNIQYF.

This clonotype has a handful of counts. The chain has TRBV12-3 or TRBV12-4 and TRBJ2-1; maybe TRBD1 (6 bases). This CDR3 has 12 residues. V was pared by 7 bases and J by 9 bases, with 13 bases between. CDR3 protein: CASTQGFFEQFF. CDR3 nucleotide sequence: TGTGCCAGCACTCAGGGGTTTTTTGAGCAGTTCTTC.

The CDR3 DNA sequence: TGCAGCGTTGGTTCTCCGGATTATGGCTACACCTTC. As protein: CSVGSPDYGYTF. The chain links TRBV29-1 to TRBJ1-2; no reliable D call. The length of the CDR3 is 12 residues. CDR1 is SQVTM, CDR2 ANQGSEA, per germline. The V and J ends lost 4 bases and 5 bases respectively, with 11 bases between them.

The V call is TRBV15, the J call TRBJ2-1; possible D gene TRBD2, 6 bases. Germline V gene sequence: CDR1 LNHNV, CDR2 YYDKDF (reference sequence). This CDR3 is 16 amino acids long. V was cut by 1 base and J by 6 bases, with 16 bases left in between. The CDR3 protein is CATSRGKGGATNEQFF. CDR3 coding DNA: TGTGCCACCAGCAGAGGAAAAGGCGGGGCAACCAATGAGCAGTTCTTC.

The rearrangement joins TRBV6-1 to TRBJ2-3; no firm D call. Germline V gene sequence: CDR1 MNHNS, CDR2 SASEGT. There are 14 residues in the CDR3. Trimming pared 6 bases from V and 4 bases from J, leaving 14 bases between. The CDR3 coding sequence is TGTGCCAGCAGCCCGGTGGAGTCCCCAGATACGCAGTATTTT. As protein: CASSPVESPDTQYF.

The rearrangement links TRBV6-6 to TRBJ2-5; 12 nucleotides line up with TRBD1. CDR3 size: 16 residues. Germline CDR1 MNHNY, CDR2 SVGAGI (reference sequence). V was pared by 0 bases and J by 3 bases, with 2 bases of the junction left unmatched. In DNA form, the CDR3 reads TGTGCCAGCAGTTACTCGGGGACAGGGGGCGAAGAGACCCAGTACTTC. It is translated as CASSYSGTGGEETQYF.

The CDR3 reads CASSFQGLYYGYTF. The DNA for the CDR3 is TGTGCCAGCAGCTTCCAGGGGCTTTACTATGGCTACACCTTC. This chain links TRBV7-2 with TRBJ1-2; D is possibly TRBD1 (6 bases). The germline V gene encodes CDR1 SGHTA and CDR2 FQGNSA. The V end lost 3 bases, the J end lost 3 bases, and 11 bases lay between the germline ends. The CDR3 spans 14 residues.

This clonotype was picked up a small number of times. V and J are TRBV6-2 or TRBV6-3 and TRBJ2-5; TRBD2 matches at 14 bases. Per the germline V gene, CDR1 is MNHEY and CDR2 is SVGEGT. CDR3 length: 15 residues. Trimming at V came to 8 bases and at J to 3 bases, leaving 5 bases not matched to a gene. Here the CDR3 DNA reads TGTGCCAGCGTTAGGGGACTAGCGGGAGAAGAGACCCAGTACTTC. Translating gives CASVRGLAGEETQYF.